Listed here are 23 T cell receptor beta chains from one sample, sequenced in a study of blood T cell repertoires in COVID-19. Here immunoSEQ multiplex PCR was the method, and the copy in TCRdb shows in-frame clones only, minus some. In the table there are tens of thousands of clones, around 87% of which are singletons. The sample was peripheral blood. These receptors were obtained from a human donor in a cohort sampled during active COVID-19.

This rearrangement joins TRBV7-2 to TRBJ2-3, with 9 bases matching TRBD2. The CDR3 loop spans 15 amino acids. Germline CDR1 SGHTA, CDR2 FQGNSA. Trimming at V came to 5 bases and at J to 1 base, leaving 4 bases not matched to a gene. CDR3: CASSILAGGTDTQYF. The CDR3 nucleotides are TGTGCCAGCAGCATATTAGCGGGGGGCACAGATACGCAGTATTTT.

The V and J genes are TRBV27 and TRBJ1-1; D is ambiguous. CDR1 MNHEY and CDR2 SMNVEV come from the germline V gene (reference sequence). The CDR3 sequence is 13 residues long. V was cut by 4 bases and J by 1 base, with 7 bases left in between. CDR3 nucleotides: TGTGCCAGCAGTTCCCAGGCGAACACTGAAGCTTTCTTT. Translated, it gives CASSSQANTEAFF.

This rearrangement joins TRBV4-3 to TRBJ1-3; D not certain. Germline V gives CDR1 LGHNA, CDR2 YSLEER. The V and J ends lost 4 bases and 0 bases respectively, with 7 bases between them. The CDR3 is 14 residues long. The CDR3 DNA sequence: TGCGCCAGCAGCCCACTACTCTCTGGAAACACCATATATTTT. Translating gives CASSPLLSGNTIYF.

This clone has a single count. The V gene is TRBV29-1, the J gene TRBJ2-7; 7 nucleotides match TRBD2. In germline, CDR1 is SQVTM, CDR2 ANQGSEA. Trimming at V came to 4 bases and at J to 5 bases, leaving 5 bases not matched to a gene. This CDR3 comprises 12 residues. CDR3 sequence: CSVAAGADEQYF. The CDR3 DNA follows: TGCAGCGTTGCTGCGGGAGCGGACGAGCAGTACTTC.

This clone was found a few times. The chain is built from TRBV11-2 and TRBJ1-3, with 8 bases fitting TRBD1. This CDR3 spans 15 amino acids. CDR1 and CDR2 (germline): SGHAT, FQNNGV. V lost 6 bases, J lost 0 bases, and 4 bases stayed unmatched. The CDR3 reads CASSQGASSGNTIYF. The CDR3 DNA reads TGTGCCAGCAGTCAGGGGGCGAGCTCTGGAAACACCATATATTTT.

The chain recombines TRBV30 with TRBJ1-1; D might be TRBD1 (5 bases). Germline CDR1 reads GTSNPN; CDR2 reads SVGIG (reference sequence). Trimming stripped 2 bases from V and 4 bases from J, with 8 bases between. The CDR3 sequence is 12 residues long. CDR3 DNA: TGTGCCTGGAGTTTCGGGGGCACTGAAGCTTTCTTT. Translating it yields CAWSFGGTEAFF.

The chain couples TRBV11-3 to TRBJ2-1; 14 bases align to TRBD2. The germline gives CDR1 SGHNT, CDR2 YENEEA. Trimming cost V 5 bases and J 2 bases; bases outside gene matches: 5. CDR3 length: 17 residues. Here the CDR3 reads CASSTRTSGGTYNEQFF. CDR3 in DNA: TGTGCCAGCAGCACCAGGACTAGCGGGGGGACCTACAATGAGCAGTTCTTC. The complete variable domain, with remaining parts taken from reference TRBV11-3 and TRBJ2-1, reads EAGVVQSPRYKIIEKKQPVAFWCNPISGHNTLYWYLQNLGQGPELLIRYENEEAVDDSQLPKDRFSAERLKGVDSTLKIQPAELGDSAVYLCASSTRTSGGTYNEQFFGPGTRLTVL.

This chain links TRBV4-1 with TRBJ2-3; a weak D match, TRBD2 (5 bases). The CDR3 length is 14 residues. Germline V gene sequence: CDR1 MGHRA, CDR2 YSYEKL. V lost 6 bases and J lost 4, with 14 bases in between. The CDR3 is CASRNGVRADTQYF. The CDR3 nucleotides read TGCGCCAGCAGAAACGGGGTTAGGGCAGATACGCAGTATTTT.

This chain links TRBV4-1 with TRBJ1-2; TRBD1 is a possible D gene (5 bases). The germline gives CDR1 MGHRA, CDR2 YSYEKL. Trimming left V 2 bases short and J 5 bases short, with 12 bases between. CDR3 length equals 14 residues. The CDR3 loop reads CASSQPRDLYGYTF. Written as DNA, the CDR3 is TGCGCCAGCAGCCAACCCAGGGATTTGTATGGCTACACCTTC.

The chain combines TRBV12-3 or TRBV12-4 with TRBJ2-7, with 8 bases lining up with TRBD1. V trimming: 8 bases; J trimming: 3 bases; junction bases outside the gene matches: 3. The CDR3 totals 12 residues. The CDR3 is CASGQGNYEQYF. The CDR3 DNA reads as TGTGCCAGCGGACAGGGTAACTACGAGCAGTACTTC.

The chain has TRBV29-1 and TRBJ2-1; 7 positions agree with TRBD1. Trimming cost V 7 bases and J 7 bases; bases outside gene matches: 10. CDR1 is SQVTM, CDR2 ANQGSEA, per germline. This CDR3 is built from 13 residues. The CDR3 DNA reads TGCAGCGGTGAGCGACAGGGACATAATGAGCAGTTCTTC. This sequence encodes CSGERQGHNEQFF.

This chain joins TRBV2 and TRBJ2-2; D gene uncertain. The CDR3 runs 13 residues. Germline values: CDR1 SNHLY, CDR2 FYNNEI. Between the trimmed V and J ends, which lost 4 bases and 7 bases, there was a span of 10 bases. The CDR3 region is CASSVGVGGELFF. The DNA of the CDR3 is TGTGCCAGCAGTGTAGGAGTAGGCGGGGAGCTGTTTTTT.

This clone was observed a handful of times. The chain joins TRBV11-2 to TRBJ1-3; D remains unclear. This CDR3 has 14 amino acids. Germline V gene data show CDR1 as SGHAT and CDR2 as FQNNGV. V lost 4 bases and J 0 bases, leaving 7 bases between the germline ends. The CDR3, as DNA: TGTGCCAGCAGCTCTACCTTCTCTGGAAACACCATATATTTT. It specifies CASSSTFSGNTIYF.

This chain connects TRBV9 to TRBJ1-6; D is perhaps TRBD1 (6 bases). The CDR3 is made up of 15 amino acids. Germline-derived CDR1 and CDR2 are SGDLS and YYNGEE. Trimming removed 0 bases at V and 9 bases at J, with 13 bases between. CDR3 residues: CASSVEIGGASPLHF. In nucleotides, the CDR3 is TGTGCCAGCAGCGTAGAGATTGGGGGCGCTTCACCCCTCCACTTT.

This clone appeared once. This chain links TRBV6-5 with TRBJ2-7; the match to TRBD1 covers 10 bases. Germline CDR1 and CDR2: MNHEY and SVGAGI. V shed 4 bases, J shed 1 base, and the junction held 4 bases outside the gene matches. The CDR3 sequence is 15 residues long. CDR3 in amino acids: CASSLTGGASYEQYF. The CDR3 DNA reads TGTGCCAGCAGTTTGACAGGGGGCGCATCCTACGAGCAGTACTTC.

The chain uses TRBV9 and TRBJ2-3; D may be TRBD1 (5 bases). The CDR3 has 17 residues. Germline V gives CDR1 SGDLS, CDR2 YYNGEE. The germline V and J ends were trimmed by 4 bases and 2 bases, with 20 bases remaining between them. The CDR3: CASSSGHTSRDTDTQYF. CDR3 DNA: TGTGCCAGCAGCTCAGGACATACTTCCAGGGACACAGATACGCAGTATTTT.

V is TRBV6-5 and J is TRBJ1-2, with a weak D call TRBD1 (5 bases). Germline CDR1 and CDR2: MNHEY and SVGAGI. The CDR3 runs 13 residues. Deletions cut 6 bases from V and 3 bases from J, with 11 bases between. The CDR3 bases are TGTGCCAGCAGCAACACAGGATACTATGGCTACACCTTC. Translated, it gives CASSNTGYYGYTF.

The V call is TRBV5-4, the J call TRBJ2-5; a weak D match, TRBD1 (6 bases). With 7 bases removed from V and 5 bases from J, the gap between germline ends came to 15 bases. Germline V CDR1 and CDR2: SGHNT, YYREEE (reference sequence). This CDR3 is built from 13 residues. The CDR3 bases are TGTGCCAGCGGGTCAGGGGAGTTTGAGACCCAGTACTTC. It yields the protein CASGSGEFETQYF.

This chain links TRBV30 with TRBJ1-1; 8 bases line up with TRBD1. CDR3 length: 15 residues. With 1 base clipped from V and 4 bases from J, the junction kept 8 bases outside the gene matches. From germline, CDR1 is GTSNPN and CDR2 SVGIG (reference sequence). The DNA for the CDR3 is TGTGCCTGGAGTGGAGCAGGGGGCGGCGGCACTGAAGCTTTCTTT. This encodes CAWSGAGGGGTEAFF.

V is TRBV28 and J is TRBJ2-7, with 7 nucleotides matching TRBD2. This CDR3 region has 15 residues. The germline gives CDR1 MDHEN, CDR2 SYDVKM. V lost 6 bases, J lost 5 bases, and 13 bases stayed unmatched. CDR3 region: CASRLGLDSINEQYF. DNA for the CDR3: TGTGCCAGCAGGCTAGGACTAGACTCTATCAACGAGCAGTACTTC.

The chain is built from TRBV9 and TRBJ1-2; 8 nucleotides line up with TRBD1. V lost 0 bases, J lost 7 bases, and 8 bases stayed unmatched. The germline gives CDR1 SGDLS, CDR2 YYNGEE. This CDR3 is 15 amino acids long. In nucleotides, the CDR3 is TGTGCCAGCAGCGTAGGCCGTGGGACAGGTTCTGGCTACACCTTC. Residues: CASSVGRGTGSGYTF.

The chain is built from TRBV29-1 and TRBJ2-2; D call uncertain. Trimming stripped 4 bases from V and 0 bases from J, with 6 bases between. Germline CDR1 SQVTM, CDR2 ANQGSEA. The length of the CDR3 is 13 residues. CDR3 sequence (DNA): TGCAGCGTTGCCTACCCGAACACCGGGGAGCTGTTTTTT. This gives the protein CSVAYPNTGELFF.

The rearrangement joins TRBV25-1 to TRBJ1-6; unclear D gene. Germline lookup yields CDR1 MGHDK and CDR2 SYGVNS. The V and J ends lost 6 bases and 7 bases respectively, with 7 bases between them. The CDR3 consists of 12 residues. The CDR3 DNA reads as TGTGCCAGCAGAGAGAGAAATTCACCCCTCCACTTT. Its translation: CASRERNSPLHF.